The 28 T cell receptor beta chains below were found in one sample sequenced in a study of T-cell memory formation after mild COVID-19. TCRdb ran MiXCR on the 5' RACE reads and lists one entry per CDR3 protein. The sample shows 550,000 to 600,000 distinct CDR3 sequences, about 18% of them seen only once. The sequencing sample was made of PBMCs or a T cell subset sorted from them (not recorded which). These receptors were obtained from an adult woman who had mild COVID-19 (a few samples of this study predate the infection). Cell type and time point are not known.

This clonotype was recorded a few times. The chain joins TRBV7-2 to TRBJ2-7; 10 positions agree with TRBD2. The V and J ends lost 4 bases and 1 base, in that order; junction bases with no gene match: 7. This CDR3 comprises 16 residues. Germline V gene lookup returns CDR1 SGHTA and CDR2 FQGNSA. CDR3 sequence (DNA): TGTGCCAGCAGCTCGCACCTTAGCGGGAGGTCCTACGAGCAGTACTTC. It encodes CASSSHLSGRSYEQYF.

This clonotype was detected a few times. The chain employs TRBV6-5 and TRBJ2-2; perhaps TRBD2 as D (5 bases). The CDR3 consists of 13 residues. Germline V gene lookup returns CDR1 MNHEY and CDR2 SVGAGI. V lost 7 bases to trimming and J lost 5 bases, with 11 bases between them. CDR3 DNA: TGTGCCAGCACCAAGCTAGCAACCGGGGAGCTGTTTTTT. This gives the protein CASTKLATGELFF.

The gene calls are TRBV10-2 and TRBJ2-3, with TRBD1 matching over 12 bases. J was trimmed by 5 bases and V by 6 bases; bases with no gene match: 6. The CDR3 is 15 residues long. Germline V CDR1 and CDR2: WSHSY, SAAADI. The CDR3 spells CASRLGTGGLDTQYF. CDR3 DNA sequence: TGCGCCAGCAGACTCGGGACAGGGGGCCTAGATACGCAGTATTTT.

The chain has TRBV12-3 or TRBV12-4 and TRBJ2-7; 7 nucleotides match TRBD2. V lost 4 bases, J lost 6 bases, and 6 bases stayed unmatched. The CDR3 is 13 residues long. The CDR3 loop is CASSWEGDGEQYF. The CDR3 DNA sequence: TGTGCCAGCAGTTGGGAGGGAGACGGCGAGCAGTACTTC.

The rearrangement uses TRBV20-1 and TRBJ1-5, with 9 bases aligning to TRBD1. Per germline, CDR1 DFQATT and CDR2 SNEGSKA (reference sequence). The V gene end was trimmed by 6 bases and the J gene end by 4 bases; junction bases not matched to a gene: 7. The CDR3 runs to 14 residues. CDR3 in amino acids: CSAEGQGGNQPQHF. The CDR3 coding sequence is TGCAGTGCCGAGGGACAGGGAGGGAATCAGCCCCAGCATTTT.

In this sample, this clonotype turned up a few times. At one of its ends the junction is not consistent with the germline gene, which may arise from a read error. The gene calls are TRBV6-2 or TRBV6-3 and TRBJ2-3, with 7 bases matching TRBD1. CDR3 length: 14 amino acids. Germline V CDR1 and CDR2: MNHEY, SVGEGT. The DNA for the CDR3 is TGTGCCAGCAGCCTCTATTTGGACAGGCCCCAGAAGAATTTT. Its protein is CASSLYLDRPQKNF.

This clonotype was seen a handful of times. This chain connects TRBV3-1 to TRBJ1-2; D is undetermined. The germline V gene encodes CDR1 LGHDT and CDR2 YNNKEL (reference sequence). This CDR3 comprises 13 residues. The ends were cut back, 1 base at V and 4 bases at J, with 7 bases in the middle. CDR3 sequence reads: CASSQGERYGYTF. As DNA, the CDR3 is TGTGCCAGCAGCCAAGGGGAGCGCTATGGCTACACCTTC.

This clonotype has a count of ten or more. The chain has TRBV4-2 and TRBJ2-7; tentatively, D is TRBD2 (6 bases). The ends were cut back, 1 base at V and 3 bases at J, with 7 bases in the middle. Germline assignment: CDR1 LGHNA and CDR2 YNFKEQ. There are 13 residues in the CDR3. CDR3 nucleotides: TGTGCCAGCAGCCAAGTGGGGGGCTACGAGCAGTACTTC. Translated, it gives CASSQVGGYEQYF.

This rearrangement joins TRBV5-1 to TRBJ2-3; possibly TRBD1 or TRBD2 for D (5 bases each). Per the germline V gene, CDR1 is SGHRS and CDR2 is YFSETQ. This CDR3 is 16 amino acids long. V was clipped by 2 bases and J by 0 bases, with 13 bases between them. CDR3 DNA: TGCGCCAGCAGCTTTGGGACCTCGCTTAGCACAGATACGCAGTATTTT. It yields the protein CASSFGTSLSTDTQYF.

The chain uses TRBV29-1 and TRBJ2-7, with D possibly matching TRBD2 (5 bases). Trimming stripped 6 bases from V and 1 base from J, with 7 bases between. The CDR3 covers 11 residues. CDR1 and CDR2 (germline): SQVTM, ANQGSEA. Here the CDR3 reads CSVTGSYEQYF. The CDR3 nucleotides read TGCAGCGTAACGGGATCCTACGAGCAGTACTTC.

CDR3 coding DNA: TGTGCCAGCGCGGTAGACAGTAGCAATCAGCCCCAGCATTTT. Protein sequence: CASAVDSSNQPQHF. The V and J genes are TRBV12-3 or TRBV12-4 and TRBJ1-5, with a weak D call TRBD1 (5 bases). The CDR3 runs 14 residues. V shed 8 bases and J shed 0 bases, with 11 bases lying between them.

This chain uses TRBV5-5 with TRBJ2-1; 7 positions agree with TRBD1. After removal of 7 bases from V and 9 bases from J, the junction contained 10 bases not matched to a gene. CDR1 and CDR2 from the germline V gene are SGHKS and YYEKEE (reference sequence). The CDR3 is 13 amino acids. CDR3 DNA: TGTGCCAGCGGGACATTACAGGGGTTTGAGCAGTTCTTC. It yields the protein CASGTLQGFEQFF.

The chain couples TRBV5-1 to TRBJ2-1; the match to TRBD1 covers 7 bases. CDR3 length: 16 amino acids. The germline V gene has CDR1 SGHRS and CDR2 YFSETQ. The V segment lost 4 bases and the J segment 5 bases; nucleotides outside the gene matches: 12. As DNA, the CDR3 is TGCGCCAGCAGCCCCCCGACAGGGATGTATCACAATGAGCAGTTCTTC. Translating gives CASSPPTGMYHNEQFF.

The chain links TRBV19 to TRBJ1-1, with unresolved D. V lost 7 bases and J 1 base, leaving 13 bases between the germline ends. CDR3 length equals 14 residues. The germline CDR1 and CDR2 sequences are LNHDA and SQIVND (reference sequence). In DNA, the CDR3 is TGTGCCAGTACCTCTTACCTCACGAACACTGAAGCTTTCTTT. Translated, it gives CASTSYLTNTEAFF.

The CDR3 bases are TGCAGCGTTGGCCAAGTTACTAGCACAGATACGCAGTATTTT. It specifies CSVGQVTSTDTQYF. This rearrangement joins TRBV29-1 to TRBJ2-3; D gene uncertain. This CDR3 region has 14 residues. V shed 4 bases and J shed 0 bases, with 11 bases lying between them. Germline CDR1 is SQVTM and CDR2 is ANQGSEA.

CDR3 sequence: CASSQDLQGGYTDTQYF. The CDR3 nucleotides read TGCGCCAGCAGCCAAGACCTTCAGGGCGGGTACACAGATACGCAGTATTTT. The chain joins TRBV4-3 to TRBJ2-3; perhaps D is TRBD1 or TRBD2 (5 bases each). The V end was cut by 0 bases, the J end by 2 bases, with 15 bases between. The V gene's germline CDR1 is LGHNA and CDR2 YSLEER. This CDR3 comprises 17 residues.

This sequence joins TRBV6-1 and TRBJ1-4; the D gene is possibly TRBD1 (5 bases). The CDR3 has 12 residues. Trimming took 4 bases from V and 10 from J, leaving 10 bases between them. Germline V gene sequence: CDR1 MNHNS, CDR2 SASEGT. CDR3 coding DNA: TGTGCCAGCAGTGTGGGGCCGGGAAAACTGTTTTTT. Its translation: CASSVGPGKLFF.

This clonotype occurred a few times. The chain recombines TRBV6-2 or TRBV6-3 with TRBJ1-6, with D hard to call. The germline V gene has CDR1 MNHEY and CDR2 SVGEGT. The length of the CDR3 is 14 residues. V was cut by 2 bases and J by 8 bases, with 10 bases left in between. The CDR3 region has the DNA TGTGCCAGCAGTTACAAAGTTTGGGATTCACCCCTCCACTTT. As protein: CASSYKVWDSPLHF.

CDR3 in DNA: TGTGCCAGTAGTATAGGATTGGGTGACACCGGGGAGCTGTTTTTT. This translates into CASSIGLGDTGELFF. The genes are TRBV19 and TRBJ2-2; D unresolved. The CDR3 has 15 amino acids. Deletions cut 1 base from V and 3 bases from J, with 9 bases between. The germline CDR1 and CDR2 sequences are LNHDA and SQIVND (reference sequence).

The chain uses TRBV30 and TRBJ2-7, with D possibly being TRBD1 (6 bases). The CDR3 loop spans 13 amino acids. Trimming took off 0 bases at V and 2 bases at J, with 8 bases between the two ends. Germline values: CDR1 GTSNPN, CDR2 SVGIG (reference sequence). The CDR3 DNA follows: TGTGCCTGGAGTGTTCACAGGGCCTACGAGCAGTACTTC. This sequence encodes CAWSVHRAYEQYF.

This clonotype occurred a few times. The chain carries TRBV5-1 and TRBJ2-6; TRBD2 matches at 10 bases. The CDR3 totals 18 residues. Germline V gene lookup returns CDR1 SGHRS and CDR2 YFSETQ. The V gene end was trimmed by 3 bases and the J gene end by 1 base; junction bases not matched to a gene: 7. The CDR3 here is CASSWGSGRPSGANVLTF. DNA of the CDR3: TGCGCCAGCAGCTGGGGTAGCGGGAGGCCGTCTGGGGCCAACGTCCTGACTTTC. Looking up the rest from reference TRBV5-1 and TRBJ2-6 gives the full variable domain: KAGVTQTPRYLIKTRGQQVTLSCSPISGHRSVSWYQQTPGQGLQFLFEYFSETQRNKGNFPGRFSGRQFSNSRSEMNVSTLELGDSALYLCASSWGSGRPSGANVLTFGAGSRLTVL.

This sequence joins TRBV6-5 and TRBJ2-5; weak D call: TRBD2 (6 bases). Germline lookup yields CDR1 MNHEY and CDR2 SVGAGI. Trimming removed 7 bases from V and 4 bases from J, with 16 bases in between. The CDR3 covers 14 residues. CDR3 in DNA: TGTGCCAGCACAGGAGGAGGGATCGGAGAGACCCAGTACTTC. Its translation is CASTGGGIGETQYF.

This rearrangement joins TRBV6-1 to TRBJ2-1; D remains ambiguous. V was clipped by 10 bases and J by 0 bases, with 16 bases between them. The length of the CDR3 is 15 residues. Germline CDR1 is MNHNS and CDR2 is SASEGT. The CDR3, as DNA: TGTGCCACCCTCGTCGGGCTTGACTCCTACAATGAGCAGTTCTTC. Translated, it gives CATLVGLDSYNEQFF.

The chain couples TRBV7-2 to TRBJ2-2; D perhaps matches TRBD2 (6 bases). CDR1 is SGHTA and CDR2 is FQGNSA in the germline V gene. The CDR3 has 17 residues. The V end lost 3 bases, the J end lost 1 base, and 15 bases lay between the germline ends. The CDR3 DNA follows: TGTGCCAGCAGCTTCTCTGTTGGGGGACTGAACACCGGGGAGCTGTTTTTT. It encodes CASSFSVGGLNTGELFF.

The rearrangement joins TRBV7-8 to TRBJ1-1, with a tentative D call TRBD1 (5 bases). This CDR3 region has 13 residues. The ends were cut back, 4 bases at V and 5 bases at J, with 11 bases in the middle. Germline V gives CDR1 SGHVS, CDR2 FQNEAQ. This chain's CDR3 is CASSWTWETEAFF. CDR3 in DNA: TGTGCCAGCAGCTGGACATGGGAAACTGAAGCTTTCTTT.

The chain recombines TRBV29-1 with TRBJ2-2, with 7 bases matching TRBD1. This CDR3 has 14 residues. CDR1 is SQVTM, CDR2 ANQGSEA, per germline. Germline trimming cut 1 base from V and 6 bases from J; bases unmatched to any gene: 5. This CDR3 reads CSVEGQGEAGELFF. CDR3 bases: TGCAGCGTTGAAGGGCAGGGGGAAGCCGGGGAGCTGTTTTTT.

The chain has TRBV9 and TRBJ2-1; perhaps D is TRBD1 or TRBD2 (5 bases each). Germline loops: CDR1 SGDLS, CDR2 YYNGEE. This CDR3 has 16 residues. Trimming stripped 6 bases from V and 0 bases from J, with 16 bases between. The CDR3 is CASTNPRGGSYNEQFF. The CDR3 DNA reads TGTGCCAGCACCAACCCGAGGGGCGGCTCCTACAATGAGCAGTTCTTC.

The chain links TRBV4-3 to TRBJ2-1; no clear D gene. V lost 0 bases and J lost 7, with 13 bases in between. Germline values: CDR1 LGHNA, CDR2 YSLEER. The CDR3 is 15 amino acids. The CDR3 DNA sequence: TGCGCCAGCAGCCAAGAGTCACTCCCCGCAAATGAGCAGTTCTTC. Its protein is CASSQESLPANEQFF.